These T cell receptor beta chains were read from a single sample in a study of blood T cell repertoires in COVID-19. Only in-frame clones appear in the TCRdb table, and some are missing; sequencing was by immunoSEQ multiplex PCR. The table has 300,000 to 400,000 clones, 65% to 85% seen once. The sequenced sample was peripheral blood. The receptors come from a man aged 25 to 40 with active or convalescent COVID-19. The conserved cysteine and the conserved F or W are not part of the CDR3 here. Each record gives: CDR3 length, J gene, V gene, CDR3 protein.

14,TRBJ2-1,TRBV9,ASSVAPGLAMGEQF
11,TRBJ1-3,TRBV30,AWTGGSGNTIY
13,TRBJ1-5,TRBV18,ASSPGRHSNQPQH
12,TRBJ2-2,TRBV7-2,ASSFGQGSGELF
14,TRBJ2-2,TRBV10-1,ASSEQGQKNTGELF
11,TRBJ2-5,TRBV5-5,ASSLYSEETQY
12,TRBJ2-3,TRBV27,ASSPNRFTDTQY
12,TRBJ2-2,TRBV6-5,ASSRDPNTGELF
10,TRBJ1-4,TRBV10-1,ASSLGQEKLF
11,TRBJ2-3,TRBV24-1,ATGVPGTDTQY
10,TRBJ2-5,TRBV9,ASSVEVGTQY
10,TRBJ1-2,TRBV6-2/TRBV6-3,ASSLTGNGYT
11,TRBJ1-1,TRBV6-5,ASKRGGNTEAF
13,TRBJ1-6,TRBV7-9,ASSLGERGNSPLH
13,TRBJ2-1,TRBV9,ASSVEGRGDNEQF
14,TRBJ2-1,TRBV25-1,ASSESRLARYNEQF
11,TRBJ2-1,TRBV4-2,ATTSVTYNEQF
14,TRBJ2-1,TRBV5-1,ASSFLTSGSYNEQF
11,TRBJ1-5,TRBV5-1,ASSWDGGRAQH
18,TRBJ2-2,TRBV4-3,ASSQDTAGTPTTNTGELF
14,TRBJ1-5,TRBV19,ASSKLGQGGNQPQH
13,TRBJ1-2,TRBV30,AWSFSGTGQHGYT
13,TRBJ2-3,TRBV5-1,ASSADRGGQDTQY